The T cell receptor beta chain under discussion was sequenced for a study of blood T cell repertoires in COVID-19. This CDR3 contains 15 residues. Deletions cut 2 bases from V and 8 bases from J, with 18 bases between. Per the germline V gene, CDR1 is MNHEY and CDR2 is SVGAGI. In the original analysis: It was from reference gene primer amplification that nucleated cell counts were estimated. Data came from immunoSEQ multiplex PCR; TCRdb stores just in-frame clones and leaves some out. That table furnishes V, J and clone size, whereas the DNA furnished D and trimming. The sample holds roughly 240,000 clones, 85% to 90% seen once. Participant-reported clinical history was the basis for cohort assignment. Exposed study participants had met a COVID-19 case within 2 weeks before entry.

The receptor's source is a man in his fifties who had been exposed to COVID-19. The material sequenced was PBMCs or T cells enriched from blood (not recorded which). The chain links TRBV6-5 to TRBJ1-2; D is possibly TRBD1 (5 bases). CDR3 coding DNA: TGTGCCAGCAGTTACAGCCGACAGATCATTCTAGGCTACACCTTC. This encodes CASSYSRQIILGYTF.